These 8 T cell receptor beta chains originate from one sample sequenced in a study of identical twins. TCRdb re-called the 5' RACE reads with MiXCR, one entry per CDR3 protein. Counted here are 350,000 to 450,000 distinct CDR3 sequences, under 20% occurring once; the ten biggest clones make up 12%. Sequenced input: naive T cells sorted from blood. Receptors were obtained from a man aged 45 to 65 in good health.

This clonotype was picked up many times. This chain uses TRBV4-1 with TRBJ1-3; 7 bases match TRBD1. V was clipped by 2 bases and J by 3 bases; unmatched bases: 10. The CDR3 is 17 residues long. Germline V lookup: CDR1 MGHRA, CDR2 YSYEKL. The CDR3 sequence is CASSQPKGTARGNTIYF. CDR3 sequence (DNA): TGCGCCAGCAGCCAACCCAAAGGGACAGCCCGTGGAAACACCATATATTTT.

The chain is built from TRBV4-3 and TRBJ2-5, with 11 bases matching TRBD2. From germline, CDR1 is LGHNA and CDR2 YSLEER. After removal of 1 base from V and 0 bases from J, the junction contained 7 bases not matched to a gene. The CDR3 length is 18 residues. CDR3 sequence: CASSQGSRLAGYQETQYF. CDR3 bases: TGCGCCAGCAGCCAAGGGAGTAGACTAGCGGGGTACCAAGAGACCCAGTACTTC.

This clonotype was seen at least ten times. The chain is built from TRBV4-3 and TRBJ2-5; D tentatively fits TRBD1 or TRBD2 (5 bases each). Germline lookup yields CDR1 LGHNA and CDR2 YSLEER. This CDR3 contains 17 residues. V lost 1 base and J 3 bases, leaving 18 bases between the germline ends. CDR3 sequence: CASSQVSSRGWKETQYF. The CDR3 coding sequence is TGCGCCAGCAGCCAAGTGTCGAGCCGGGGCTGGAAAGAGACCCAGTACTTC.

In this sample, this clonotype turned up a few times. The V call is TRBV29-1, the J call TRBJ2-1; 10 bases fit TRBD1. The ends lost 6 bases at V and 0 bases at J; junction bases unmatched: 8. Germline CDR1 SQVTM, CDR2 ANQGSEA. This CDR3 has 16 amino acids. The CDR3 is CSVISGTGDSYNEQFF. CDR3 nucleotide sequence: TGCAGCGTGATATCCGGGACAGGGGACTCCTACAATGAGCAGTTCTTC.

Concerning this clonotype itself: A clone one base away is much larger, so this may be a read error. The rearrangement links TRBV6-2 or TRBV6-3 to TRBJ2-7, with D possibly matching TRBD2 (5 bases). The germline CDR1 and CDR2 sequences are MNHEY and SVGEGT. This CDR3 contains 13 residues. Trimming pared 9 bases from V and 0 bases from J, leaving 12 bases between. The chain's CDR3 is CASTRGSSYEQYF. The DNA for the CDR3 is TGTGCCAGTACTAGAGGGAGCTCCTACGAGCAGTACTTC.

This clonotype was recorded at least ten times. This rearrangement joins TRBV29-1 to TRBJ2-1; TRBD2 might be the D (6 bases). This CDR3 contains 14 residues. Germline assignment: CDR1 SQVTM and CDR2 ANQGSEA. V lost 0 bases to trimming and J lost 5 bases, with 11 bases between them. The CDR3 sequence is CSVEDVGGNNEQFF. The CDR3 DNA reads TGCAGCGTTGAAGATGTAGGCGGGAACAATGAGCAGTTCTTC.

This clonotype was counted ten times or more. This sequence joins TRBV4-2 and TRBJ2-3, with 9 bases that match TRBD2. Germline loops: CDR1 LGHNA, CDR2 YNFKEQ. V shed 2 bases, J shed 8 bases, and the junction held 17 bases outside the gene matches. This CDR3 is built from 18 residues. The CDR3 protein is CASSQKHGTSYPAGTQYF. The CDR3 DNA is TGTGCCAGCAGCCAAAAACACGGGACTAGCTATCCGGCAGGTACGCAGTATTTT.

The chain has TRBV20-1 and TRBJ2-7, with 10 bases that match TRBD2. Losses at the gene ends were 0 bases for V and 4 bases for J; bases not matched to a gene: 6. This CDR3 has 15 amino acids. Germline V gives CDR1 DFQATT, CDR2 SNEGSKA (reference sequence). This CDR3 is CSARDTPSGSYEQYF. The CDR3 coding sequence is TGCAGTGCTAGAGATACGCCTAGCGGGAGTTACGAGCAGTACTTC.